The entry below describes one TCR beta chain. The data were obtained in a study of CXCR3-negative and CXCR3-positive naive CD8 T cells. Each TRB cDNA library was prepared by 5' RACE (with UMI labels). Each CDR3 protein gets one entry in TCRdb, which reprocessed the 5' RACE reads and gives no DNA. Found here are some 130,000 distinct CDR3 sequences; the top ten clones hold approximately 0.29%. The clonotype was recovered from a human donor in good health. Some clones in this sample may be carry-over from other donors' samples. The source material was naive CXCR3- CD8+ T cells from blood. This sample's subset: CD45RO-CCR7+CD27+CD95- naive CD8+ T cells lacking CXCR3 (TNR3-).

The CDR3 here is CASSDRLGYEQYF. The rearrangement uses TRBV27 and TRBJ2-7. Germline loops: CDR1 MNHEY, CDR2 SMNVEV (reference sequence). The CDR3 runs 13 residues.